This entry concerns a single T cell receptor beta chain. Its matching antigen is unknown. The CDR3 is made up of 17 amino acids. V was trimmed by 4 bases and J by 4 bases, leaving 20 bases between them. Germline V CDR1 and CDR2: MDHEN, SYDVKM. PCR was performed using 60 Vbeta and 13 Jbeta primers. The assay was immunoSEQ multiplex PCR, and TCRdb's table has in-frame clones only and misses some. This sample has approximately 100,000 clones, with 75% found just once. The sample comes from a study of cytomegalovirus exposure and HLA in healthy donors. Notes on the study in general: Reportedly, cytomegalovirus status was diagnosed with high sensitivity and specificity.

V is TRBV28 and J is TRBJ1-5, with D perhaps matching TRBD1 (6 bases). The source material was PBMCs. The TCR comes from a man aged 45-65 years in good health and CMV-seronegative. The CDR3 nucleotides read TGTGCCAGCAGTTACCAACGTACAGGGACAACAAATCAGCCCCAGCATTTT. Its translation: CASSYQRTGTTNQPQHF. The full variable domain, its missing parts supplied by reference TRBV28 and TRBJ1-5, is DVKVTQSSRYLVKRTGEKVFLECVQDMDHENMFWYRQDPGLGLRLIYFSYDVKMKEKGDIPEGYSVSREKKERFSLILESASTNQTSMYLCASSYQRTGTTNQPQHFGDGTRLSIL.